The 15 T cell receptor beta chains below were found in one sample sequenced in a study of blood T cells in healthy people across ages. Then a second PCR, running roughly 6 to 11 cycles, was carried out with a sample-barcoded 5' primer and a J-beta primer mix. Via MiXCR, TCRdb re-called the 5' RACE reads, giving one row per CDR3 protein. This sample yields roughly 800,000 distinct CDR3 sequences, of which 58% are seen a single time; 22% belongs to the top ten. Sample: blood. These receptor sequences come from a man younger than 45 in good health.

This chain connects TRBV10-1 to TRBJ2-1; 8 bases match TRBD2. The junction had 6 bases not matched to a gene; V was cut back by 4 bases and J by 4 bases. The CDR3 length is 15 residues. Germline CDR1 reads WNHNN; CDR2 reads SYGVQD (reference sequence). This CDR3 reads CASSVGGAGYNEQFF. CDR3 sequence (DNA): TGCGCCAGCAGTGTCGGGGGGGCCGGTTACAATGAGCAGTTCTTC.

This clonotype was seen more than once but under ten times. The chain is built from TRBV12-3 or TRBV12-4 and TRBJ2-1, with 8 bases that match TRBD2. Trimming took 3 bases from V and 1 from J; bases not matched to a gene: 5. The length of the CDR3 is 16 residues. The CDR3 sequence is CASSLRRGVSYNEQFF. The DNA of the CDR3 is TGTGCCAGCAGTTTGCGGCGGGGGGTATCCTACAATGAGCAGTTCTTC.

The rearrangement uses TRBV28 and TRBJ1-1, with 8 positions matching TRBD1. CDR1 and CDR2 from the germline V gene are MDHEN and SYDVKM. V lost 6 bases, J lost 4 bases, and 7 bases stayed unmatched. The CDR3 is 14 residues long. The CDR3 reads CASRPDRVFTEAFF. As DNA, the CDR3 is TGTGCCAGCAGACCGGACAGGGTCTTCACTGAAGCTTTCTTT.

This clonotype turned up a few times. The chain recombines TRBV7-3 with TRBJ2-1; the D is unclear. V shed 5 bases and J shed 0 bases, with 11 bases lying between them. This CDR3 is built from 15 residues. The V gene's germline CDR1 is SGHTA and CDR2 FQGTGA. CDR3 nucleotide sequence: TGTGCCAGCAGCCAGACTCCAAGCTCCTACAATGAGCAGTTCTTC. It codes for CASSQTPSSYNEQFF.

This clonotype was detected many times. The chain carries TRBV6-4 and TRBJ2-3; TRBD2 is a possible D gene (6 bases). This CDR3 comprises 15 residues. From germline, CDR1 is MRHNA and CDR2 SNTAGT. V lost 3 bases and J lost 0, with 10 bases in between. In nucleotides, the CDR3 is TGTGCCAGCAGTGAAATCAGCGGGAGCACAGATACGCAGTATTTT. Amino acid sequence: CASSEISGSTDTQYF.

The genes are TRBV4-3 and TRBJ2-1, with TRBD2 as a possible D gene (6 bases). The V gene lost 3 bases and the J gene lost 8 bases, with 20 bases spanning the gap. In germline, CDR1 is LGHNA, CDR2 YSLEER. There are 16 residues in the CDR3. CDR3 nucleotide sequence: TGCGCCAGCAGCCAGCGTGTTGCGGGACCCTCCCATGAGCAGTTCTTC. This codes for CASSQRVAGPSHEQFF.

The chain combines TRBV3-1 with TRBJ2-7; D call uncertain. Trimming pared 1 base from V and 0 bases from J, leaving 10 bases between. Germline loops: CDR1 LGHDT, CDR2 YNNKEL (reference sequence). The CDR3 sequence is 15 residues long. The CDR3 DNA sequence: TGTGCCAGCAGCCAAGCGCCTCTGAGCTCCTACGAGCAGTACTTC. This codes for CASSQAPLSSYEQYF.

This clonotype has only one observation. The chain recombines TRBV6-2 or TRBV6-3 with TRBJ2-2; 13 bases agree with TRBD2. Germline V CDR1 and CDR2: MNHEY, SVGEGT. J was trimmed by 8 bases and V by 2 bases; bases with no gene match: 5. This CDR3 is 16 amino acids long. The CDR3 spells CASSYEGLAGVGELFF. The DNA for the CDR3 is TGTGCCAGCAGTTACGAAGGACTAGCGGGAGTTGGGGAGCTGTTTTTT.

CDR3 sequence reads: CASRAGRAENSPLHF. The CDR3 DNA reads as TGTGCCAGCAGAGCCGGACGGGCAGAAAATTCACCCCTCCACTTT. The chain combines TRBV2 with TRBJ1-6; D call uncertain. V lost 6 bases to trimming and J lost 7 bases, with 16 bases between them. From germline, CDR1 is SNHLY and CDR2 FYNNEI. The CDR3 length is 15 residues. Drawing the rest from reference TRBV2 and TRBJ1-6, the complete variable domain is EPEVTQTPSHQVTQMGQEVILRCVPISNHLYFYWYRQILGQKVEFLVSFYNNEISEKSEIFDDQFSVERPDGSNFTLKIRSTKLEDSAMYFCASRAGRAENSPLHFGNGTRLTVT.

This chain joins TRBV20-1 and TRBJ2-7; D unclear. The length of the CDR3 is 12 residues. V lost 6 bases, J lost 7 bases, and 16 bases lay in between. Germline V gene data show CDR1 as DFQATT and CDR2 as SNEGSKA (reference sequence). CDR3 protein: CSANAGSWEQYF. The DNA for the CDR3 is TGCAGTGCCAATGCCGGCAGCTGGGAGCAGTACTTC.

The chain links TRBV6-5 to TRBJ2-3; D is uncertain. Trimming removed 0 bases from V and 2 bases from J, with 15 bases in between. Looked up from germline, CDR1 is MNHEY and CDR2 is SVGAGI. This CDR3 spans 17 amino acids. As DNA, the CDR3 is TGTGCCAGCAGTTACTCGGCGGTGGGGTACAACACAGATACGCAGTATTTT. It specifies CASSYSAVGYNTDTQYF.

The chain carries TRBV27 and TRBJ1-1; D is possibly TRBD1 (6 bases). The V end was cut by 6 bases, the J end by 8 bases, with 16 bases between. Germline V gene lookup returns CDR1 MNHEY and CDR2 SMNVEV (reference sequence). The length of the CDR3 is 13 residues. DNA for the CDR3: TGTGCCAGCAGCCCTGGGACAAGACGCGAAGCTTTCTTT. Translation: CASSPGTRREAFF.

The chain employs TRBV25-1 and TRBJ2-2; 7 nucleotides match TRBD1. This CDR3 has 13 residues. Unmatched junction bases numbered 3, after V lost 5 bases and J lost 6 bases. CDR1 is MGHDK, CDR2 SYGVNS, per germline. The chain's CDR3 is CASSTGASGELFF. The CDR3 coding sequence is TGTGCCAGCAGTACAGGGGCATCCGGGGAGCTGTTTTTT.

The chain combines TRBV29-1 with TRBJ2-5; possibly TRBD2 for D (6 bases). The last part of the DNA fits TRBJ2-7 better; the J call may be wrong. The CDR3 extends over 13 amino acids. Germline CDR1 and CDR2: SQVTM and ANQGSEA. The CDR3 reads CSVTGLGGYEQYF. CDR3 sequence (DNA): TGCAGCGTGACCGGGCTGGGAGGCTACGAGCAGTACTTC.

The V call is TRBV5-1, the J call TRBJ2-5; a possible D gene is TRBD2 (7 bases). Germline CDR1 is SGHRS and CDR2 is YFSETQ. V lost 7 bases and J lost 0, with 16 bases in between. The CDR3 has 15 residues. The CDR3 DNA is TGCGCCAGCTTCTTCGGAGGGGGGGACCAAGAGACCCAGTACTTC. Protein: CASFFGGGDQETQYF. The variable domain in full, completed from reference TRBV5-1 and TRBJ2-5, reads KAGVTQTPRYLIKTRGQQVTLSCSPISGHRSVSWYQQTPGQGLQFLFEYFSETQRNKGNFPGRFSGRQFSNSRSEMNVSTLELGDSALYLCASFFGGGDQETQYFGPGTRLLVL.